A single sample gave rise to the 7 T cell receptor beta chains below, sequenced in a study of identifying expanded T cells in peripheral blood. Assay: immunoSEQ multiplex PCR; the TCRdb copy retains only in-frame clones and omits some. The profile shows about 86,000 clones, 70% to 90% of them singletons. Sequences were obtained from blood. Source of these receptors: a person aged 18 to 75 in good health.

The gene calls are TRBV19 and TRBJ1-1, with 8 bases that match TRBD1. Trimming cost V 6 bases and J 7 bases; bases outside gene matches: 7. Per the germline V gene, CDR1 is LNHDA and CDR2 is SQIVND (reference sequence). The CDR3 consists of 13 residues. CDR3 loop: CASRPGGGIEAFF. The CDR3 nucleotides are TGTGCCAGTAGACCAGGGGGCGGTATTGAAGCTTTCTTT.

The gene calls are TRBV4-3 and TRBJ1-5; D is unresolved. This CDR3 has 14 residues. Germline loops: CDR1 LGHNA, CDR2 YSLEER. The V and J ends lost 2 bases and 0 bases respectively, with 5 bases between them. CDR3 region: CASSQSHSNQPQHF. CDR3 bases: TGCGCCAGCAGCCAAAGCCATAGCAATCAGCCCCAGCATTTT.

The chain combines TRBV19 with TRBJ1-2; 9 bases are shared with TRBD1. With 5 bases clipped from V and 6 bases from J, the junction kept 10 bases outside the gene matches. From germline, CDR1 is LNHDA and CDR2 SQIVND (reference sequence). The CDR3 consists of 15 residues. The CDR3 DNA is TGTGCCAGTAGTTTCCCTCCGGGACAGGGTCATGGCTACACCTTC. Encoded protein: CASSFPPGQGHGYTF.

The rearrangement uses TRBV9 and TRBJ2-5; 7 bases agree with TRBD1. This CDR3 has 14 amino acids. The germline V gene has CDR1 SGDLS and CDR2 YYNGEE. J gave up 3 bases and V 3 bases, and 5 bases lay outside the gene matches. CDR3 residues: CASSEGAREETQYF. DNA for the CDR3: TGTGCCAGCAGCGAGGGGGCGCGGGAAGAGACCCAGTACTTC.

The V call is TRBV4-1, the J call TRBJ2-7, with TRBD1 matching 11 bases. Germline values: CDR1 MGHRA, CDR2 YSYEKL. Trimming removed 2 bases from V and 7 bases from J; junction bases left unmatched: 7. There are 15 residues in the CDR3. The CDR3 region is CASSQLDRGLAEQYF. CDR3 in DNA: TGCGCCAGCAGCCAACTGGACAGGGGGCTCGCGGAGCAGTACTTC.

The chain links TRBV29-1 to TRBJ2-2; no clear D gene. This CDR3 contains 13 residues. With 2 bases removed from V and 0 bases from J, the gap between germline ends came to 4 bases. From germline, CDR1 is SQVTM and CDR2 ANQGSEA. CDR3 region: CSVEPPNTGELFF. DNA of the CDR3: TGCAGCGTTGAACCACCGAACACCGGGGAGCTGTTTTTT.

This chain links TRBV9 with TRBJ1-2; TRBD1 is a possible D gene (5 bases). V was pared by 0 bases and J by 3 bases, with 12 bases between. Per the germline V gene, CDR1 is SGDLS and CDR2 is YYNGEE. The CDR3 consists of 15 residues. The CDR3 spells CASSVGGGEDYGYTF. DNA for the CDR3: TGTGCCAGCAGCGTAGGGGGAGGGGAAGACTATGGCTACACCTTC.